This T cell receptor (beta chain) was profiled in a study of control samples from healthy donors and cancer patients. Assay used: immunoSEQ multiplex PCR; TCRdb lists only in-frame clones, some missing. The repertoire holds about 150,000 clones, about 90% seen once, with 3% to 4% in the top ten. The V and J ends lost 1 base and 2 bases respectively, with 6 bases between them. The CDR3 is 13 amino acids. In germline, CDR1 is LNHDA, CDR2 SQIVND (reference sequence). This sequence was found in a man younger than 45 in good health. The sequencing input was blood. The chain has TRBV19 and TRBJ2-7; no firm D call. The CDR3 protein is CASSIGVAYEQYF. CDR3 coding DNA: TGTGCCAGTAGTATAGGAGTGGCCTACGAGCAGTACTTC.